This T cell receptor (beta chain) was observed in a study of blood T cells in healthy people across ages. Regarding the study as a whole: In the absence of known donor CMV status, changes in expanded clonotypes were possibly confounded.

Extraction of total RNA produced a minimum of 5 micrograms from each sample. Primers used in a second PCR of about 7 to 12 cycles were a sample-barcoded 5' primer and a J-beta primer mix. The authors tagged each cDNA molecule using a template-switch adaptor with 12 random nucleotides. TCRdb re-analysed the 5' RACE reads in MiXCR, keeping a single row per CDR3 protein. This sample has roughly 2 million distinct CDR3 sequences; roughly 49% occur once, and the top ten carry around 2.1%. Of note for this clonotype: As yet, its antigen is unknown.

The sequence came from a woman aged 40 to 50 in good health. The sequencing input was blood.

CDR3 residues: CAAGRGDTQYF. The CDR3 DNA follows: TGTGCCGCAGGCCGGGGAGATACGCAGTATTTT. The chain combines TRBV10-3 with TRBJ2-3, with D perhaps matching TRBD2 (5 bases). The CDR3 is 11 residues long. The V gene's germline CDR1 is ENHRY and CDR2 SYGVKD. Between the trimmed V and J ends, which lost 11 bases and 5 bases, there was a span of 11 bases.